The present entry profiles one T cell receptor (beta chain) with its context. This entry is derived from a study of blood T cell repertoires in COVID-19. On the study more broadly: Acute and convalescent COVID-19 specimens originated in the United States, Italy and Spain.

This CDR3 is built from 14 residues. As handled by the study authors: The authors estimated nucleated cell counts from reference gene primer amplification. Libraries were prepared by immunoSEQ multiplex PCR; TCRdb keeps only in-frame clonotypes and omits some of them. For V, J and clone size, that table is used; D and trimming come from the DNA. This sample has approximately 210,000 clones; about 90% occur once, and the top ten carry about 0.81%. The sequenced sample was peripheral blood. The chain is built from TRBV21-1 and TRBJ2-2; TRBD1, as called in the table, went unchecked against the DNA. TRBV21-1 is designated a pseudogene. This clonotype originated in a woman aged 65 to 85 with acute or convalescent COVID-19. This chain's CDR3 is CASSSDSLTGELFF. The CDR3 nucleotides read TGTGCCAGCAGTTCTGACAGCCTCACCGGGGAGCTGTTTTTT.